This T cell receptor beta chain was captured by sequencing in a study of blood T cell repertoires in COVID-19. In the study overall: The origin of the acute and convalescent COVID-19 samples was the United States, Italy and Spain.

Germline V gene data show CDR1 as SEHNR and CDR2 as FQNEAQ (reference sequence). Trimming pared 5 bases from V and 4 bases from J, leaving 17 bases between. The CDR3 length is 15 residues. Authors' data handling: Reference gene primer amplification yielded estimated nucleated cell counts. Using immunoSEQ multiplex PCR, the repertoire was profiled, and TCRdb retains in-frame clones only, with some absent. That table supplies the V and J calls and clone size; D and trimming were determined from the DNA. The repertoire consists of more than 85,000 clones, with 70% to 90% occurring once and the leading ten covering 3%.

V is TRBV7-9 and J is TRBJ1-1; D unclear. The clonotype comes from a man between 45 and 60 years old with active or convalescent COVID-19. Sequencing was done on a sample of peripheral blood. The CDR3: CASSKGEGPLTEAFF. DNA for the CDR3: TGTGCCAGCAGCAAAGGAGAGGGCCCCCTCACTGAAGCTTTCTTT.